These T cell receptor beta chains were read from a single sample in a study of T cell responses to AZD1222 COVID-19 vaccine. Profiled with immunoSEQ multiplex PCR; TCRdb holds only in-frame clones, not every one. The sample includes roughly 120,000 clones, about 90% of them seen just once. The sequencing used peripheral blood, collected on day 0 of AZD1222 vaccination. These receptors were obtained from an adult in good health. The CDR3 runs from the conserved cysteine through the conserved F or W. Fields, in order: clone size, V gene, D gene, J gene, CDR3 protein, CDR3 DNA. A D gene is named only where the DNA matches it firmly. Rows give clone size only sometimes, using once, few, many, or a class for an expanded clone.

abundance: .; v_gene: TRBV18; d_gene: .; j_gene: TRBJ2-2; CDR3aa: CASSQITFGTGELFF; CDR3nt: TGTGCCAGCTCACAAATTACCTTCGGCACCGGGGAGCTGTTTTTT
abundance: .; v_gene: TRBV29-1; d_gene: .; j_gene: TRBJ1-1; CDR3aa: CSVFWVNTEAFF; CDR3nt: TGCAGCGTTTTTTGGGTCAACACTGAAGCTTTCTTT
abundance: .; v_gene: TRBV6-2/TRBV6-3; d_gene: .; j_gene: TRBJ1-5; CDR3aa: CASSYWGNSNQPQHF; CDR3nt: TGTGCCAGCAGTTATTGGGGGAATAGCAATCAGCCCCAACATTTT
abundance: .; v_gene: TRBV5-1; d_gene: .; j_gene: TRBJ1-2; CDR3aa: CASSLAPISTGRDYGYTF; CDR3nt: TGCGCCAGCAGCTTGGCCCCGATCTCAACAGGGAGGGACTATGGCTACACCTTC
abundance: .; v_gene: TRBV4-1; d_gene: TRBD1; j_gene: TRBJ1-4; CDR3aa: CASSQDPPGQPNEKLFF; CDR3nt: TGCGCCAGCAGCCAAGATCCCCCGGGACAGCCTAATGAAAAACTGTTTTTT
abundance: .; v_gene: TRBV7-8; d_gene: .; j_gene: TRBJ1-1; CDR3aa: CASSVGRKNTEAFF; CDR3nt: TGTGCCAGCAGCGTGGGACGGAAGAACACTGAAGCTTTCTTT
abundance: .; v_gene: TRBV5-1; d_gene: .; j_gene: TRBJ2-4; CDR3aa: CASSLEGDIQYF; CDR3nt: TGCGCCAGCAGCTTGGAAGGGGACATTCAGTACTTC
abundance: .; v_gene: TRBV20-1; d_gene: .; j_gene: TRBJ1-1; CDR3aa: CSASWHTTEAFF; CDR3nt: TGCAGTGCTAGTTGGCACACCACTGAAGCTTTCTTT
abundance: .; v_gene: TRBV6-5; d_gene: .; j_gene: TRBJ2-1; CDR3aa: CASSYSPAISYNEQFF; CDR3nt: TGTGCCAGCAGTTACTCTCCGGCTATCTCCTACAATGAGCAGTTCTTC
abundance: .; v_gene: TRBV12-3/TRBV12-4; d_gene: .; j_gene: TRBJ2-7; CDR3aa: CASSLAERYEQYF; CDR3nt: TGTGCCAGCAGTCTGGCGGAACGCTACGAGCAGTACTTC
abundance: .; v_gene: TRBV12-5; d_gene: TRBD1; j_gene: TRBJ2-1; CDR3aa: CATQAPFGDRGRVDEQFF; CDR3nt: TGTGCTACCCAGGCACCCTTCGGGGACAGGGGGCGTGTGGATGAGCAGTTCTTC
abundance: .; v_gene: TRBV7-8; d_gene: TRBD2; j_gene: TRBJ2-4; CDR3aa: CASSEGLAGGLENIQYF; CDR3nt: TGTGCCAGCAGCGAAGGACTAGCGGGGGGGCTCGAAAACATTCAGTACTTC
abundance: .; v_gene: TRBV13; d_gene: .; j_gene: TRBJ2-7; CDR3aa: CASSGRGTISYEQYF; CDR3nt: TGTGCCAGCAGCGGGCGGGGGACAATCTCCTACGAGCAGTACTTC
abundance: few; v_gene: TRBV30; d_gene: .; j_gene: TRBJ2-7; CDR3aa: CAWSWEGEQYF; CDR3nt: TGTGCCTGGAGTTGGGAAGGGGAGCAGTACTTC
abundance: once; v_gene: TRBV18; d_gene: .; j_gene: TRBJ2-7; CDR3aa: CASSPSGLRTDYEQYF; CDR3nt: TGTGCCAGCTCACCCTCGGGGCTGAGGACAGACTACGAGCAGTACTTC
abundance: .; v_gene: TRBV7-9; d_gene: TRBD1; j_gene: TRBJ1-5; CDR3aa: CASSSDRGSIDQPQHF; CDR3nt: TGTGCCAGCAGCTCGGACAGGGGGAGTATCGATCAGCCCCAGCATTTT
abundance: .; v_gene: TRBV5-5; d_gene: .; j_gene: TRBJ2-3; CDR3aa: CASSPTVGDTQYF; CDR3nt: TGTGCCAGCAGCCCGACGGTGGGGGATACGCAGTATTTT